The 20 T cell receptor beta chains below were found in one sample sequenced in a study of spatial heterogeneity in lung cancer. Findings of the study overall: Tumoral mutation counts were tracked by counts of expanded intratumoral alpha and beta TCRs.

For these TCRs, the target antigens are not known. The time point is: sample taken at primary tumor resection. From the 5' RACE reads, TCRdb called clonotypes with MiXCR, one entry per CDR3 protein. The sample shows a few thousand distinct CDR3 sequences, more than 15% of them seen only once. The starting material was lung tumor tissue, obtained at surgery. The receptors stem from a male donor with early-stage non-small cell lung cancer.

This clonotype is medium-sized in the sample. This beta chain is a stray sequence in a library constructed for alpha chains; its clone size is not meaningful. The V gene is TRBV4-2, the J gene TRBJ1-1, with D hard to call. Trimming left V 0 bases short and J 4 bases short, with 9 bases between. The CDR3 sequence is 14 residues long. Germline CDR1 LGHNA, CDR2 YNFKEQ. CDR3 loop: CASSQEHISTEAFF. Written as DNA, the CDR3 is TGTGCCAGCAGCCAAGAACACATATCCACTGAAGCTTTCTTT.

Comments on this clonotype: This beta chain is an unintended read in a library built for alpha chains; its size means little. The chain uses TRBV6-2 or TRBV6-3 and TRBJ2-2; no reliable D call. The CDR3 has 11 amino acids. The V end was cut by 6 bases, the J end by 10 bases, with 9 bases between. Germline V gives CDR1 MNHEY, CDR2 SVGEGT. DNA for the CDR3: TGTGCCAGCAGGGTCTCTTCGGAGCTGTTTTTT. Its protein is CASRVSSELFF.

This clonotype was detected only a few times. Being off target in a library aimed at alpha chains, this beta chain has a size of little meaning. This rearrangement joins TRBV28 to TRBJ1-1; 9 bases align to TRBD1. V shed 1 base and J 10 bases; nucleotides not matched to a gene: 4. The germline gives CDR1 MDHEN, CDR2 SYDVKM. CDR3 length equals 13 residues. This CDR3 reads CASSLLGTGRAFF. As DNA, the CDR3 is TGTGCCAGCAGTTTATTAGGGACAGGGAGAGCTTTCTTT.

Notes on this clonotype: This beta chain slipped into a library made for alpha chains as a stray read, so its size is not meaningful. J is TRBJ1-3 and V is TRBV20-1, with D perhaps TRBD1 (5 bases). This CDR3 contains 15 residues. CDR1 and CDR2 from the germline V gene are DFQATT and SNEGSKA (reference sequence). V shed 2 bases and J shed 4 bases, with 15 bases lying between them. The CDR3 protein is CSARIGGAGGNTIYF. DNA for the CDR3: TGCAGTGCTAGAATCGGGGGTGCGGGAGGAAACACCATATATTTT.

This clonotype is medium-sized within its sample. This beta chain is an off-target read within a library intended for alpha chains, so its frequency means little. The chain is built from TRBV6-2 or TRBV6-3 and TRBJ1-2; no definite D call. Germline lookup yields CDR1 MNHEY and CDR2 SVGEGT. The CDR3 has 12 residues. Trimming took off 2 bases at V and 8 bases at J, with 9 bases between the two ends. In DNA form, the CDR3 reads TGTGCCAGCAGTTACACTCTGGAGGGCTACACCTTC. Translated: CASSYTLEGYTF.

There are many counts of this clonotype. A library made for alpha chains picked up this beta chain off target, so its size means little. The chain uses TRBV20-1 and TRBJ2-2; 8 nucleotides match TRBD1. This CDR3 has 15 residues. V dropped 0 bases and J dropped 1; count of bases not matched to a gene: 1. Germline V gene sequence: CDR1 DFQATT, CDR2 SNEGSKA (reference sequence). CDR3 nucleotide sequence: TGCAGTGCTAGAGAGGGACAGGTGAACACCGGGGAGCTGTTTTTT. Translating it yields CSAREGQVNTGELFF.

In its sample, this clonotype was seen a few times. Within a library made for alpha chains, this beta chain is off target, and its count is uninformative. The J gene is TRBJ2-3, the V gene TRBV6-5, with 7 bases aligning to TRBD2. The CDR3 contains 15 residues. V shed 10 bases and J 4 bases; nucleotides not matched to a gene: 14. Germline CDR1 and CDR2: MNHEY and SVGAGI. The CDR3 is CATHEGLIGADTQYF. As DNA, the CDR3 is TGTGCCACACACGAGGGACTAATCGGAGCAGATACGCAGTATTTT.

This clonotype is medium-sized in the sample. A library prepared for alpha chains yielded this beta chain as an off-target read; its size is of little meaning. V gene TRBV7-2 combines with J gene TRBJ1-5; tentative D call: TRBD1 (6 bases). Trimming pared 5 bases from V and 6 bases from J, leaving 11 bases between. The CDR3 covers 13 residues. Germline values: CDR1 SGHTA, CDR2 FQGNSA. The CDR3 sequence: CASSPGQLQPQHF. CDR3 sequence (DNA): TGTGCCAGCAGCCCTGGACAGCTTCAGCCCCAGCATTTT.

A remark on this clonotype: The library was built for alpha chains, so this beta chain is an off-target read and its size means little. This rearrangement joins TRBV28 to TRBJ2-5; no clear D gene. The CDR3 extends over 13 amino acids. V lost 3 bases and J 3 bases, leaving 8 bases between the germline ends. Germline V gene sequence: CDR1 MDHEN, CDR2 SYDVKM. The CDR3 DNA follows: TGTGCCAGCAGTTTGGGCAGAGAAGAGACCCAGTACTTC. Its protein is CASSLGREETQYF.

This clonotype was observed at least ten times. The library was designed around alpha chains, so this beta chain is a stray read whose abundance carries little weight. The chain recombines TRBV12-3 or TRBV12-4 with TRBJ2-1; D gene unclear. The CDR3 runs to 14 residues. V was clipped by 5 bases and J by 12 bases, with 20 bases between them. This CDR3 reads CASSLRYGSVRQFF. The CDR3 nucleotides read TGTGCCAGCAGTCTTCGGTATGGCAGCGTTCGGCAGTTCTTC.

In regard to this clonotype: This beta chain represents an off-target read in a library built for alpha chains; its size is of limited meaning. This chain links TRBV28 with TRBJ2-5; D is unclear. This CDR3 is built from 11 residues. Trimming took 8 bases from V and 4 from J, leaving 8 bases between them. Germline CDR1 is MDHEN and CDR2 is SYDVKM. The chain's CDR3 is CASRWRETQYF. CDR3 coding DNA: TGTGCCAGCCGGTGGAGAGAGACCCAGTACTTC.

This clonotype is labeled large. This beta chain is off target for a library built for alpha chains, so its abundance means little. The gene calls are TRBV6-5 and TRBJ1-2; tentative D call: TRBD1 (5 bases). This CDR3 contains 12 residues. Germline V lookup: CDR1 MNHEY, CDR2 SVGAGI. V was cut by 7 bases and J by 3 bases, with 9 bases left in between. This CDR3 reads CASKGVDYGYTF. In DNA, the CDR3 is TGTGCCAGCAAAGGGGTCGACTATGGCTACACCTTC.

Points on this clonotype: The library was designed around alpha chains, so this beta chain is a stray read whose abundance carries little weight. V gene TRBV20-1 combines with J gene TRBJ2-3; D unresolved. Germline CDR1 and CDR2: DFQATT and SNEGSKA (reference sequence). This CDR3 contains 14 residues. Trimming cost V 6 bases and J 1 base, with 14 bases left between them. The CDR3 region has the DNA TGCAGTGCCCATGCGCGACTCCGCACAGATACGCAGTATTTT. It specifies CSAHARLRTDTQYF.

This clonotype is termed medium-sized. The library was designed around alpha chains, so this beta chain is a stray read whose abundance carries little weight. The J gene is TRBJ2-1, the V gene TRBV4-1; D may match TRBD1 or TRBD2 (5 bases each). CDR3 length equals 17 residues. V was cut by 3 bases and J by 0 bases, with 15 bases left in between. Germline-derived CDR1 and CDR2 are MGHRA and YSYEKL. CDR3 protein: CASSHPGTVNSYNEQFF. The CDR3 DNA is TGCGCCAGCAGCCATCCCGGGACCGTGAACTCCTACAATGAGCAGTTCTTC.

In this sample, this clonotype turned up a few times. Being off target in a library aimed at alpha chains, this beta chain has a size of little meaning. DNA of the CDR3: TGTGCCAGCTCCCCTTCAGGCGGATCTTACTCCTACGAGCAGTACTTC. It translates to CASSPSGGSYSYEQYF. V usage is TRBV18 and J usage is TRBJ2-7; D is uncertain. Trimming shortened V by 6 bases and J by 0 bases, and 18 bases separated the two germline ends. CDR3 length equals 16 residues. Germline V gene sequence: CDR1 KGHSH, CDR2 LQKENI.

This clonotype has more than one count but fewer than ten. Since it is a stray read in a library aimed at alpha chains, this beta chain has a size that is not meaningful. The chain combines TRBV3-1 with TRBJ1-6; a possible D gene is TRBD1 (6 bases). The germline V gene has CDR1 LGHDT and CDR2 YNNKEL (reference sequence). V was trimmed by 3 bases and J by 0 bases, leaving 21 bases between them. This CDR3 comprises 20 residues. The CDR3, as DNA: TGTGCCAGCAGCCAGACAATACAGGGACTGGCGAGCTCCTATAATTCACCCCTCCACTTT. It specifies CASSQTIQGLASSYNSPLHF.

With respect to this clonotype: The library was prepared for alpha chains; this beta chain is a stray read, so its frequency means little. The chain recombines TRBV7-9 with TRBJ2-7; 9 nucleotides agree with TRBD1. V trimming: 3 bases; J trimming: 6 bases; junction bases outside the gene matches: 24. The CDR3 is 20 residues long. Germline CDR1 reads SEHNR; CDR2 reads FQNEAQ (reference sequence). CDR3 DNA sequence: TGTGCCAGCAGCTTTGACAGACCCCTTCCCGGGACAGGGTTAATTAGCGAGCAGTACTTC. Encoded protein: CASSFDRPLPGTGLISEQYF.

As for this clonotype: Since the library was made to target alpha chains, this beta chain is a stray read and its abundance is not meaningful. V is TRBV5-1 and J is TRBJ2-7, with D possibly being TRBD2 (7 bases). The V gene's germline CDR1 is SGHRS and CDR2 YFSETQ. The CDR3 contains 15 residues. The V end lost 1 base, the J end lost 0 bases, and 11 bases lay between the germline ends. The CDR3, as DNA: TGCGCCAGCAGCTTGTCGGGGGGCACCTCCTACGAGCAGTACTTC. Translating it yields CASSLSGGTSYEQYF.

By share, this clonotype ranks as large (0.1 to 1%). Since the library was made to target alpha chains, this beta chain is a stray read and its abundance is not meaningful. The V call is TRBV7-2, the J call TRBJ2-1; tentative D call: TRBD2 (5 bases). Germline lookup yields CDR1 SGHTA and CDR2 FQGNSA. This CDR3 has 15 amino acids. Trimming shortened V by 7 bases and J by 2 bases, and 15 bases separated the two germline ends. In DNA, the CDR3 is TGTGCCAGCAAGGAGGACCGAGACACCTACAATGAGCAGTTCTTC. Translation: CASKEDRDTYNEQFF.

This clonotype has a count of ten or more. The size of this beta chain means little, since it is a stray read in a library made for alpha chains. The rearrangement links TRBV6-5 to TRBJ2-1; D may correspond to TRBD1 or TRBD2 (5 bases each). The length of the CDR3 is 13 residues. Trimming took off 0 bases at V and 9 bases at J, with 9 bases between the two ends. Looked up from germline, CDR1 is MNHEY and CDR2 is SVGAGI. The CDR3 nucleotides are TGTGCCAGCAGTTACTCGGCTGGGGGTGAGCAGTTCTTC. Its translation is CASSYSAGGEQFF.